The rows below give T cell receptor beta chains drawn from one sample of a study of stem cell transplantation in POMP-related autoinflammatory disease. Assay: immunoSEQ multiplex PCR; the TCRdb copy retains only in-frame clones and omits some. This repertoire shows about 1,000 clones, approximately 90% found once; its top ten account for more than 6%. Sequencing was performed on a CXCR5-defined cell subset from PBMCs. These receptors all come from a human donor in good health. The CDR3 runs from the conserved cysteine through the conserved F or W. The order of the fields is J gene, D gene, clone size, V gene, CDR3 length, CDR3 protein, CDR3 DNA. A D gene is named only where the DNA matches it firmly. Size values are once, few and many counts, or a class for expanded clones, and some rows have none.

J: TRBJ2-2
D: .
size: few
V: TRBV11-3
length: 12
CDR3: CASSSRTGELFF
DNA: TGTGCCAGCAGCTCCCGCACCGGGGAGCTGTTTTTT

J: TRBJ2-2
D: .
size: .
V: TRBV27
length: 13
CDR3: CASSHRVTGELFF
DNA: TGTGCCAGCAGCCACAGGGTCACCGGGGAGCTGTTTTTT

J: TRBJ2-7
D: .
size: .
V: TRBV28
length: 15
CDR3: CATLAPAGLSGEQYF
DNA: TGTGCCACCTTGGCCCCTGCGGGCCTCTCGGGGGAGCAGTACTTC

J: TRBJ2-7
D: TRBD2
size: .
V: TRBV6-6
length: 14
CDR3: CASSYGREKNEQYF
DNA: TGTGCCAGCAGTTACGGGCGGGAGAAGAACGAGCAGTACTTC

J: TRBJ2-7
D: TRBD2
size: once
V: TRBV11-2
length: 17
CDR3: CASSSVRRTSGRYEQYF
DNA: TGTGCCAGCAGCTCAGTAAGAAGGACTAGCGGGAGATACGAGCAGTACTTC

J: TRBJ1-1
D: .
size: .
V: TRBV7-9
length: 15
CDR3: CASSFNSPADTEAFF
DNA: TGTGCCAGCAGCTTTAACAGTCCGGCGGACACTGAAGCTTTCTTT

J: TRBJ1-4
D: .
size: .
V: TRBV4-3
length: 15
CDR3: CASSRQDGYNEKLFF
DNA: TGCGCCAGCAGCCGACAGGACGGATATAATGAAAAACTGTTTTTT

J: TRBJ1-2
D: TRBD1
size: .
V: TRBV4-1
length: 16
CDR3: CASSQTPYRGFNGYTF
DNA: TGCGCCAGCAGCCAAACCCCGTACAGGGGCTTTAATGGCTACACCTTC

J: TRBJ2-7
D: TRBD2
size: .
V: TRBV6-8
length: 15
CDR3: CASSTGTSGTYEQYF
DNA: TGTGCCAGCAGTACTGGGACTAGCGGGACCTACGAGCAGTACTTC

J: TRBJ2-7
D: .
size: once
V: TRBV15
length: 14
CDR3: CATSRDVASYEQYF
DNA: TGTGCCACCAGCAGAGATGTCGCTAGTTACGAGCAGTACTTC

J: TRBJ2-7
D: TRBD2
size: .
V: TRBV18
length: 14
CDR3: CASSLKRGDYEQYF
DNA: TGTGCCAGCTCACTAAAGCGGGGGGACTACGAGCAGTACTTC

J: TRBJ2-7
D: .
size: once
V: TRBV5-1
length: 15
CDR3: CASSLASGGVYEQYF
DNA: TGCGCCAGCAGCTTGGCCTCCGGGGGCGTCTACGAGCAGTACTTC

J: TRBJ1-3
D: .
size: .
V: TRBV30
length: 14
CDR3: CAWSVPGSGNTIYF
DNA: TGTGCCTGGAGTGTACCCGGATCTGGAAACACCATATATTTT

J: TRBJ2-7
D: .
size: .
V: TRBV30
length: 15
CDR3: CAWSVGRRSSYEQYF
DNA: TGTGCCTGGAGTGTAGGGAGGAGGAGCTCCTACGAGCAGTACTTC

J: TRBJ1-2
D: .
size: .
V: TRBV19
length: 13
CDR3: CASSFLVRIGYTF
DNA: TGTGCCAGTAGTTTTCTGGTCCGTATCGGCTACACCTTC

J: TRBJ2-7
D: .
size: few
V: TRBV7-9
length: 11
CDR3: CASSSYYEQYF
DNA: TGTGCCAGCAGCTCCTACTACGAGCAGTACTTC

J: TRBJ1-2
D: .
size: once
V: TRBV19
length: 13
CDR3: CASRQNPGAGYTF
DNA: TGTGCCAGTAGACAAAATCCGGGGGCTGGCTACACCTTC

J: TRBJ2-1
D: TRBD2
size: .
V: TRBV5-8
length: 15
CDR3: CASSYGLAVYNEQFF
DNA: TGTGCCAGCAGCTACGGACTAGCGGTATACAATGAGCAGTTCTTC

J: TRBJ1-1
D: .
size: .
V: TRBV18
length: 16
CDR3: CASSPLGTNLNTEAFF
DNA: TGTGCCAGCTCACCCCTCGGGACAAACTTGAACACTGAAGCTTTCTTT

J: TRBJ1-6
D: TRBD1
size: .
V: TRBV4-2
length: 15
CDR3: CASSLGTGGDSPLHF
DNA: TGTGCCAGCAGCCTAGGGACAGGGGGCGATTCACCCCTCCACTTT

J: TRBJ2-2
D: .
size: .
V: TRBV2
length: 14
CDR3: CASRQRVNTGELFF
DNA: TGTGCCAGCAGACAACGGGTAAACACCGGGGAGCTGTTTTTT

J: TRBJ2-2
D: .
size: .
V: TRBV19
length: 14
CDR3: CASSIGEGLGELFF
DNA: TGTGCCAGTAGTATAGGGGAAGGGCTCGGGGAGCTGTTTTTT

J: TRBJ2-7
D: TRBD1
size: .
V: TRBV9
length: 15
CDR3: CASSVGGQGTYEQYF
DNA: TGTGCCAGCAGCGTAGGCGGACAGGGGACCTACGAGCAGTACTTC

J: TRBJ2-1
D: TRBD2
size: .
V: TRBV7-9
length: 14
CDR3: CASTLADSYNEQFF
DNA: TGTGCCAGCACTCTAGCGGACTCCTACAATGAGCAGTTCTTC

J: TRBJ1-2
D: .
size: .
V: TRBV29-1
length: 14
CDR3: CSVEGGQGSWGYTF
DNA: TGCAGCGTTGAGGGCGGACAAGGGTCGTGGGGCTACACCTTC

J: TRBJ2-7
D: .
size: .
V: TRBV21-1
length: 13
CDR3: CASSPQRGGEQYF
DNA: TGTGCCAGCAGCCCCCAAAGAGGTGGCGAGCAGTACTTC

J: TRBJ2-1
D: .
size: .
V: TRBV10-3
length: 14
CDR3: CAISGQGPRDEQFF
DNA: TGTGCCATCAGCGGCCAGGGCCCCAGGGATGAGCAGTTCTTC

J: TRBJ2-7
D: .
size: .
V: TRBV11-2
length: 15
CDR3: CASSLDLAQAYEQYF
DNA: TGTGCCAGCAGCTTAGATCTCGCGCAGGCCTACGAGCAGTACTTC

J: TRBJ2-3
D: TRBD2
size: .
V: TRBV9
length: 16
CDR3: CASSVTSGILTDTQYF
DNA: TGTGCCAGCAGCGTTACTAGCGGCATCCTCACAGATACGCAGTATTTT

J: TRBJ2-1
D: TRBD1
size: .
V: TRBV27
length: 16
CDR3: CASKRQGSSSYNEQFF
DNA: TGTGCCAGCAAAAGACAGGGGTCGAGCTCCTACAATGAGCAGTTCTTC

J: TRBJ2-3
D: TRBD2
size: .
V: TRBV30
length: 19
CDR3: CAWSVVSGLASKTTDTQYF
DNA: TGTGCCTGGAGTGTAGTGTCGGGACTAGCGAGCAAAACCACAGATACGCAGTATTTT